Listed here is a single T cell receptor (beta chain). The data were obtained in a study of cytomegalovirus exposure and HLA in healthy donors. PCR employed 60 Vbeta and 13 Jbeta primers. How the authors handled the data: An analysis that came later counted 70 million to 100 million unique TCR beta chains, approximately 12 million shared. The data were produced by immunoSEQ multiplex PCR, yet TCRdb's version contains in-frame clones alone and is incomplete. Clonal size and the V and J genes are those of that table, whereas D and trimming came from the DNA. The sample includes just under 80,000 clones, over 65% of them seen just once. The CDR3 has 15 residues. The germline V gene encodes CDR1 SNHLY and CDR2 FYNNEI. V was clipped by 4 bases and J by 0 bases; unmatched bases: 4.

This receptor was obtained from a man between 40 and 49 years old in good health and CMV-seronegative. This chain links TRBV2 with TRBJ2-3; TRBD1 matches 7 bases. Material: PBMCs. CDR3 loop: CASSADRASTDTQYF. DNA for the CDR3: TGTGCCAGCAGTGCTGACAGGGCTAGCACAGATACGCAGTATTTT.